This T cell receptor (beta chain) was captured in a study of T cell clones after liver transplantation. About the research overall: Post-transplant blood was tracked for graft-donor-reactive T cell clones identified in a pre-transplant mixed lymphocyte reaction. General observations from the study: Post-transplant time points were not standardized, so conclusions are preliminary. Donor-reactive sequences fell more than third party-reactive ones, suggesting partial deletion.

Libraries were prepared by immunoSEQ multiplex PCR; TCRdb keeps only in-frame clonotypes and omits some of them. The table lists some 45,000 clones, 86% of them singletons. The germline CDR1 and CDR2 sequences are LNHDA and SQIVND (reference sequence). V was pared by 7 bases and J by 0 bases, with 19 bases between. This CDR3 spans 18 amino acids. Comments on this clone: Its antigen is not known.

The sequencing used CD4+ T cells from blood, collected 24 months after liver transplant. This chain uses TRBV19 with TRBJ2-6; D may be TRBD1 (6 bases). The origin of this receptor is a human patient who received a liver transplant. Some of these T cells may belong to the graft donor. Written as DNA, the CDR3 is TGTGCCAGTACCCAGGGGATTCCAGGGTCCTCTGGGGCCAACGTCCTGACTTTC. Translating gives CASTQGIPGSSGANVLTF.